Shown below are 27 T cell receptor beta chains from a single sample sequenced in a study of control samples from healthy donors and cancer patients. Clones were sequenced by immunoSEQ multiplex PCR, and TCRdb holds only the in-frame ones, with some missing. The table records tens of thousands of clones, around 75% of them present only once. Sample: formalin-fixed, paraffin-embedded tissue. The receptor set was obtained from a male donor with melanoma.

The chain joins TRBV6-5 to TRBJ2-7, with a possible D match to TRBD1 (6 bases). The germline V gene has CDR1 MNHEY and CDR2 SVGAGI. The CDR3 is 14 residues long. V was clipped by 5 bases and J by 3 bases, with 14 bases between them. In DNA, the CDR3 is TGTGCCAGCAGTCTCCGGGACACTTTCTACGAGCAGTACTTC. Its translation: CASSLRDTFYEQYF.

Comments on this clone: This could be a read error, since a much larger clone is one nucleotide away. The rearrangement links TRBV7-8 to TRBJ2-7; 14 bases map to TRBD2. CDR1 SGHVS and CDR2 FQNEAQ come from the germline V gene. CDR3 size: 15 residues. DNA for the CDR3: TGTGTCAGCAGCTTTGGGACTAGCGGGAGAGATGAGCAGTACTTC. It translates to CVSSFGTSGRDEQYF.

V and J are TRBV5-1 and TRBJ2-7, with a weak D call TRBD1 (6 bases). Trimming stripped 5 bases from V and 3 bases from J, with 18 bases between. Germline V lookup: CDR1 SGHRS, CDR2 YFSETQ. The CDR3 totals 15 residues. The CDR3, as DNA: TGCGCCAGCAGTCCGACCGCAGGGGCGGGCTACGAGCAGTACTTC. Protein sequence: CASSPTAGAGYEQYF. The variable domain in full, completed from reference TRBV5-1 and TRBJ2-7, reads KAGVTQTPRYLIKTRGQQVTLSCSPISGHRSVSWYQQTPGQGLQFLFEYFSETQRNKGNFPGRFSGRQFSNSRSEMNVSTLELGDSALYLCASSPTAGAGYEQYFGPGTRLTVT.

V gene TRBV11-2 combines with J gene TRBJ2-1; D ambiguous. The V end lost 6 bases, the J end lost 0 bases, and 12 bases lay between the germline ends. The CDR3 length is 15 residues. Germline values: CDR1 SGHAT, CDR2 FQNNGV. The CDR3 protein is CASRPIRSSYNEQFF. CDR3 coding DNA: TGTGCCAGCAGGCCAATCCGGAGCTCCTACAATGAGCAGTTCTTC.

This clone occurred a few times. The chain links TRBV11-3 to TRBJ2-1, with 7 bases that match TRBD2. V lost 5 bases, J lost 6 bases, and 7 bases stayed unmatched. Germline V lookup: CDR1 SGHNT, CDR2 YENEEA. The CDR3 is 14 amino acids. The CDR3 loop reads CASSPGGSGNEQFF. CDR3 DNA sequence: TGTGCCAGCAGCCCGGGGGGATCGGGCAATGAGCAGTTCTTC. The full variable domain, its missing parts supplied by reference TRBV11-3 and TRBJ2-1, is EAGVVQSPRYKIIEKKQPVAFWCNPISGHNTLYWYLQNLGQGPELLIRYENEEAVDDSQLPKDRFSAERLKGVDSTLKIQPAELGDSAVYLCASSPGGSGNEQFFGPGTRLTVL.

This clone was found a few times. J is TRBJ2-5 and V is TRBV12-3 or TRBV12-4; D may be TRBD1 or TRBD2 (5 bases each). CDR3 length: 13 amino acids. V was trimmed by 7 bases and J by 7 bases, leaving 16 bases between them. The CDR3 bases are TGTGCCAGCACCCCTTACGAGGGACGGACCCAGTACTTC. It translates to CASTPYEGRTQYF.

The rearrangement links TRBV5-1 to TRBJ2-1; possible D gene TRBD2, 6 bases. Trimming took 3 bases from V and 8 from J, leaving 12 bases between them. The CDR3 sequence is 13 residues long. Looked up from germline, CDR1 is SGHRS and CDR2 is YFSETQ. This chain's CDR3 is CASSSTSTHEQFF. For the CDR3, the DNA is TGCGCCAGCAGCTCTACTAGCACCCATGAGCAGTTCTTC.

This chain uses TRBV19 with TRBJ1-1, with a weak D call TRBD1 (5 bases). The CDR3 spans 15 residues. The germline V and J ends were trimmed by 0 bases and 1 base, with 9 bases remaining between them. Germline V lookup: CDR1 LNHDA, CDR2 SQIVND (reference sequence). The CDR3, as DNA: TGTGCCAGTAGTATAGAGGGCAGGGAGAACACTGAAGCTTTCTTT. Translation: CASSIEGRENTEAFF.

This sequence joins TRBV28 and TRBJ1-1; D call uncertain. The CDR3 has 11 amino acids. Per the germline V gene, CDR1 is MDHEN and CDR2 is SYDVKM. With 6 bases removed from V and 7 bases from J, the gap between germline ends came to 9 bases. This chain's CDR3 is CASSEQSEAFF. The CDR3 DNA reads TGTGCCAGCAGCGAACAGAGTGAAGCTTTCTTT.

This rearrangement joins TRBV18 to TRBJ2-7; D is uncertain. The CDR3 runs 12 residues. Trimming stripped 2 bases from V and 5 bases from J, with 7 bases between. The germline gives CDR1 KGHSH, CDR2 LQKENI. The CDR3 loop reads CASSPSSDEQYF. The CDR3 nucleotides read TGTGCCAGCTCACCATCCTCGGACGAGCAGTACTTC.

The DNA for the CDR3 is TGCGCCAGCAGCCCCTCAGGGAATCGCCAAGAGACCCAGTACTTC. Translation: CASSPSGNRQETQYF. The rearrangement links TRBV4-1 to TRBJ2-5; TRBD1 is a possible D gene (5 bases). V was clipped by 4 bases and J by 1 base, with 13 bases between them. This CDR3 region has 15 residues. Germline values: CDR1 MGHRA, CDR2 YSYEKL.

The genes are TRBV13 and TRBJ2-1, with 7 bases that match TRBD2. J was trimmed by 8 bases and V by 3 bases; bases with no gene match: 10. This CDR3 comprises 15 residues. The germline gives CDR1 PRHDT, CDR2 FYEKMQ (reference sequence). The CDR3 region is CASSFLAGAGDEQFF. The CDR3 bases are TGTGCCAGCAGCTTTTTAGCGGGCGCGGGCGATGAGCAGTTCTTC.

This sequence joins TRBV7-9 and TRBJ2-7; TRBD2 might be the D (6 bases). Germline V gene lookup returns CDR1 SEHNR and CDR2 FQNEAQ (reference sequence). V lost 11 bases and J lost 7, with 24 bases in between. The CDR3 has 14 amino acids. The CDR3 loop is CALDGGVPSGEQYF. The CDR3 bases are TGTGCCCTGGACGGGGGTGTTCCTTCGGGAGAGCAGTACTTC.

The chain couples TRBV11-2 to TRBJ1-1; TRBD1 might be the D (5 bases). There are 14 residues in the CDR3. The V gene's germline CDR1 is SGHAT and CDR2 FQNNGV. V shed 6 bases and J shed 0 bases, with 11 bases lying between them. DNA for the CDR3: TGTGCCAGCAGGAATAGGGACTTGAACACTGAAGCTTTCTTT. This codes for CASRNRDLNTEAFF.

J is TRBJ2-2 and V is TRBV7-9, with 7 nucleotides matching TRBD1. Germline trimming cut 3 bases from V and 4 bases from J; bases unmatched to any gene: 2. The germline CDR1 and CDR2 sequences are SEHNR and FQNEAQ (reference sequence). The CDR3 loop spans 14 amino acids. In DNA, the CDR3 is TGTGCCAGCAGCTTTAGACAGGGCACCGGGGAGCTGTTTTTT. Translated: CASSFRQGTGELFF.

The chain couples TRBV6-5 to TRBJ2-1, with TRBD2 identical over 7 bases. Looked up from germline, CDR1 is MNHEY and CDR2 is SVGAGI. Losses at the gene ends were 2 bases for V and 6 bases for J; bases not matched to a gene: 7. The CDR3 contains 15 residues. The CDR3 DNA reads TGTGCCAGCAGTTACAGGCCGGGGGGAGGCAATGAGCAGTTCTTC. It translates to CASSYRPGGGNEQFF.

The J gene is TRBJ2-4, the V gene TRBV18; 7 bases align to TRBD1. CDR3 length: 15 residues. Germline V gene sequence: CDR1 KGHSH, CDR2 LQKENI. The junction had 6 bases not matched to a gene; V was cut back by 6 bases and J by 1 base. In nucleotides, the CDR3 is TGTGCCAGCTCCGGGACAGCCGGGGCCAAAAACATTCAGTACTTC. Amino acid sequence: CASSGTAGAKNIQYF.

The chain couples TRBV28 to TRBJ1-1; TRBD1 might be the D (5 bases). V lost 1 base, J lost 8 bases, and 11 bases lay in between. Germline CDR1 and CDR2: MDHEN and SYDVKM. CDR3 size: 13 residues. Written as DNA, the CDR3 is TGTGCCAGCAGTTTATCCGGGGCCGCCGAAGCTTTCTTT. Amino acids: CASSLSGAAEAFF.

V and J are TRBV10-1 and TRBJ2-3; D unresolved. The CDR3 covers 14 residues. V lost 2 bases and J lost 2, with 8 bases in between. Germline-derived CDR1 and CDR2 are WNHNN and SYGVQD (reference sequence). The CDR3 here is CASSEGRPTDTQYF. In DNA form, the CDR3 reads TGCGCCAGCAGTGAGGGGCGACCCACAGATACGCAGTATTTT.

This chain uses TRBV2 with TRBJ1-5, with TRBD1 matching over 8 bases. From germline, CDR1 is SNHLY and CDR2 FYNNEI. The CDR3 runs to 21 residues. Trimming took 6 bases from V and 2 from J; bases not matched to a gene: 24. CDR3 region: CASRPQNGYWQGALGNQPQHF. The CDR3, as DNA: TGTGCCAGCAGACCCCAGAACGGTTACTGGCAGGGGGCGCTTGGCAATCAGCCCCAGCATTTT. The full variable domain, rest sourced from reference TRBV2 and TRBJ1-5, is EPEVTQTPSHQVTQMGQEVILRCVPISNHLYFYWYRQILGQKVEFLVSFYNNEISEKSEIFDDQFSVERPDGSNFTLKIRSTKLEDSAMYFCASRPQNGYWQGALGNQPQHFGDGTRLSIL.

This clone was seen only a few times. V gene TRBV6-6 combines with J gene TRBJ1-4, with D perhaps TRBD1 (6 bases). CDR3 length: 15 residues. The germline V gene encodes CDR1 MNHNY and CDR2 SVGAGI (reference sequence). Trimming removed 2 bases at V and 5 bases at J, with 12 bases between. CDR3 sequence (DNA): TGTGCCAGCAGTTACCGGACAGCAGGAAATGAAAAACTGTTTTTT. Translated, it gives CASSYRTAGNEKLFF.

The chain's CDR3 is CASSLSGGVHEQYF. As DNA, the CDR3 is TGTGCCAGCAGCTTATCCGGGGGCGTCCACGAGCAGTACTTC. The chain couples TRBV7-9 to TRBJ2-5; D is tentatively TRBD1 or TRBD2 (6 bases each). The J call may be incorrect, as the DNA end agrees better with TRBJ2-7. CDR3 length equals 14 residues. CDR1 SEHNR and CDR2 FQNEAQ come from the germline V gene (reference sequence).

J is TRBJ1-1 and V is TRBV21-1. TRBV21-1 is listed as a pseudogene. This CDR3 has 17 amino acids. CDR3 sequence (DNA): TGTGCCAGCAGCAAAGCACGGGGGTCCTTCATGAACACTGAAGCTTTCTTT. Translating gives CASSKARGSFMNTEAFF.

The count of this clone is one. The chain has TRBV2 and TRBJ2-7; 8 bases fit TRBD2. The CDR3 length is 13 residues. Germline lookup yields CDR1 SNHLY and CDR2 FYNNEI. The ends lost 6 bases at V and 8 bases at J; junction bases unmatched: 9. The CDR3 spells CASREPGRGKQYF. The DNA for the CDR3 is TGTGCCAGCAGGGAGCCCGGGAGGGGAAAGCAGTACTTC.

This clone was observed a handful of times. The CDR3: CASSLFGGAGNYGYTF. The CDR3 nucleotides are TGTGCCAGCAGTTTATTTGGGGGGGCCGGTAACTATGGCTACACCTTC. This chain links TRBV27 with TRBJ1-2; D is perhaps TRBD1 (6 bases). The germline V gene has CDR1 MNHEY and CDR2 SMNVEV (reference sequence). The length of the CDR3 is 16 residues. V lost 1 base and J 1 base, leaving 13 bases between the germline ends.

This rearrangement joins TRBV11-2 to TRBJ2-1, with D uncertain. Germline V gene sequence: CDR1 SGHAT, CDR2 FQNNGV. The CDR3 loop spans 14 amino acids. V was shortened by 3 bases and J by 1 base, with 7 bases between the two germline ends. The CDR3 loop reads CASSFALSYNEQFF. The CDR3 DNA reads TGTGCCAGCAGCTTTGCGCTTTCCTACAATGAGCAGTTCTTC.

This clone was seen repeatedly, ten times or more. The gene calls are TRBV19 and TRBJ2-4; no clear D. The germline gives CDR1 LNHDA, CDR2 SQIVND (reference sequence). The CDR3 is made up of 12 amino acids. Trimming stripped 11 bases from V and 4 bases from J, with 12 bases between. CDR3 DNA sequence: TGTGCCTCCCGGGCGAGTAAAAACATTCAGTACTTC. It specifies CASRASKNIQYF.